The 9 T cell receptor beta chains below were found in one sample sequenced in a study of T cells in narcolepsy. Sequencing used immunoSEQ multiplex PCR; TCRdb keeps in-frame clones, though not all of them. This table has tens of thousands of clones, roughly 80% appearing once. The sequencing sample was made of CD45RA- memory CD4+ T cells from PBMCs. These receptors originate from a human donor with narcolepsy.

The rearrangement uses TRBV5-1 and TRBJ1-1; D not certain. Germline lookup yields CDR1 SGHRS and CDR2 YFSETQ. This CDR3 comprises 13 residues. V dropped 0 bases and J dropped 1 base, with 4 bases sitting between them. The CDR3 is CASSLETNTEAFF. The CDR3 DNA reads TGCGCCAGCAGCTTGGAGACGAACACTGAAGCTTTCTTT.

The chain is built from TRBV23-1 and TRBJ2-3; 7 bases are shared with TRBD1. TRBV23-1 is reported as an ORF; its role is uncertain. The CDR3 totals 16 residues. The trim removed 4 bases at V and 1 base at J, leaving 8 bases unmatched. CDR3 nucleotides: TGCGCCAGCAGTCTCAAGGGGGCGAATGGCACAGATACGCAGTATTTT. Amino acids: CASSLKGANGTDTQYF.

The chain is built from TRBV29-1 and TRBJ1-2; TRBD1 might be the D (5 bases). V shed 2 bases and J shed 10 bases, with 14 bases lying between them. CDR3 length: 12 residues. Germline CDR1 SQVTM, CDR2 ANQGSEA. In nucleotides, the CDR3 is TGCAGCGTTGAAAGGGATTCGGGGGACTACACCTTC. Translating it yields CSVERDSGDYTF.

CDR3 sequence (DNA): TGTGCCAGCAGAGGGGACCTAGGCGAGCAGTACTTC. Translating it yields CASRGDLGEQYF. The J gene is TRBJ2-7, the V gene TRBV28; possibly TRBD1 or TRBD2 for D (5 bases each). CDR3 size: 12 residues. Germline lookup yields CDR1 MDHEN and CDR2 SYDVKM. Trimming took off 6 bases at V and 6 bases at J, with 12 bases between the two ends.

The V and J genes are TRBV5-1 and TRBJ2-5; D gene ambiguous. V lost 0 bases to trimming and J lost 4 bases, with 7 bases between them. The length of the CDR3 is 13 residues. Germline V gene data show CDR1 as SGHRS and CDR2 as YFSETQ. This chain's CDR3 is CASSLDAIETQYF. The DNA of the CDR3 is TGCGCCAGCAGCTTGGACGCTATAGAGACCCAGTACTTC.

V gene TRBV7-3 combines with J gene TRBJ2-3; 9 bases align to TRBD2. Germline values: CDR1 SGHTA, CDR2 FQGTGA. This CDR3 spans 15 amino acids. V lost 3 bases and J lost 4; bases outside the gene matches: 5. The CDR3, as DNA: TGTGCCAGCAGCTTGGGACTAGCTAGGGCAGATACGCAGTATTTT. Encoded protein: CASSLGLARADTQYF.

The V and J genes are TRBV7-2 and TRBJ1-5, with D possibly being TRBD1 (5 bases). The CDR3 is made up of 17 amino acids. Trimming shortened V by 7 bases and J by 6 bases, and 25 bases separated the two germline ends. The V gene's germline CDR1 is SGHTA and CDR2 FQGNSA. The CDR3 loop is CASTLTTNLWGGQPQHF. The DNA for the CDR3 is TGTGCCAGCACGCTCACCACTAATCTTTGGGGGGGTCAGCCCCAGCATTTT.

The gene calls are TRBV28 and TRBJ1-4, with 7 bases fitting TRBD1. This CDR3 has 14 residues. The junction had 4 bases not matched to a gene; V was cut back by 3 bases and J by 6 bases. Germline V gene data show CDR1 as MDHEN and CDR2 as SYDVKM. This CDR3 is CASSFSGQYEKLFF. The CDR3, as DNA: TGTGCCAGCAGTTTCTCGGGACAGTATGAAAAACTGTTTTTT. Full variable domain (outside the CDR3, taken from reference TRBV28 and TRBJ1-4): DVKVTQSSRYLVKRTGEKVFLECVQDMDHENMFWYRQDPGLGLRLIYFSYDVKMKEKGDIPEGYSVSREKKERFSLILESASTNQTSMYLCASSFSGQYEKLFFGSGTQLSVL.

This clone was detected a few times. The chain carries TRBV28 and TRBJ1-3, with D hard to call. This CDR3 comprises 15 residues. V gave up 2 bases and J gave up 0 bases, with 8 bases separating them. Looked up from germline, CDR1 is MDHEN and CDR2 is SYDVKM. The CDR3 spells CASSLRRVSGNTIYF. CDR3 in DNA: TGTGCCAGCAGTTTACGTAGGGTCTCTGGAAACACCATATATTTT.